These 11 T cell receptor beta chains originate from one sample sequenced in a study of blood T cell repertoires in COVID-19. Clones were sequenced by immunoSEQ multiplex PCR, and TCRdb holds only the in-frame ones, with some missing. Of around 470,000 clones listed, 90% are singletons. Sequencing was done on a sample of PBMCs or T cells enriched from blood (not recorded which). The receptors were sampled from a man aged 18 to 29 who had recovered from COVID-19.

The V and J genes are TRBV29-1 and TRBJ1-1; D unresolved. V was clipped by 4 bases and J by 1 base, with 13 bases between them. The length of the CDR3 is 14 residues. The V gene's germline CDR1 is SQVTM and CDR2 ANQGSEA. The CDR3 DNA follows: TGCAGCGTTGTAGAGGGTTCGGGGAACACTGAAGCTTTCTTT. Translating gives CSVVEGSGNTEAFF.

This chain links TRBV6-1 with TRBJ1-6; possibly TRBD1 for D (5 bases). The germline V and J ends were trimmed by 3 bases and 14 bases, with 8 bases remaining between them. The germline V gene encodes CDR1 MNHNS and CDR2 SASEGT. The CDR3 length is 11 residues. Written as DNA, the CDR3 is TGTGCCAGCAGTGACGTAGGGGCCCTCCACTTT. This codes for CASSDVGALHF.

V gene TRBV7-9 combines with J gene TRBJ2-2, with D maybe TRBD2 (6 bases). This CDR3 has 14 amino acids. Germline assignment: CDR1 SEHNR and CDR2 FQNEAQ (reference sequence). V was pared by 7 bases and J by 2 bases, with 11 bases between. The DNA for the CDR3 is TGTGCCAGCAATGGGGGGAGTAACACCGGGGAGCTGTTTTTT. It encodes CASNGGSNTGELFF.

This chain uses TRBV5-8 with TRBJ1-5, with 10 nucleotides matching TRBD1. Germline V gene lookup returns CDR1 SGHTS and CDR2 YDEGEE. The CDR3 has 15 residues. V was clipped by 2 bases and J by 7 bases; unmatched bases: 6. CDR3 region: CASSFGGTGAQPQHF. The CDR3 nucleotides are TGTGCCAGCAGCTTCGGGGGGACAGGGGCACAGCCCCAGCATTTT. Full variable domain (missing parts from reference TRBV5-8 and TRBJ1-5): EAGVTQSPTHLIKTRGQQATLRCSPISGHTSVYWYQQALGLGLQFLLWYDEGEERNRGNFPPRFSGRQFPNYSSELNVNALELEDSALYLCASSFGGTGAQPQHFGDGTRLSIL.

The chain couples TRBV5-1 to TRBJ2-1; 8 positions match TRBD2. Trimming removed 3 bases from V and 1 base from J; junction bases left unmatched: 3. The CDR3 is 15 amino acids. CDR1 is SGHRS, CDR2 YFSETQ, per germline. The CDR3 is CASSYSGISYNEQFF. The CDR3 nucleotides are TGCGCCAGCAGCTATAGCGGGATATCCTACAATGAGCAGTTCTTC.

V is TRBV5-1 and J is TRBJ1-4; TRBD1 matches 7 bases. The germline gives CDR1 SGHRS, CDR2 YFSETQ. V trimming: 3 bases; J trimming: 8 bases; junction bases outside the gene matches: 16. This CDR3 has 17 amino acids. The CDR3 DNA sequence: TGCGCCAGCAGCTCCTCACCCATCGACAGGGCTGGCGAAAAACTGTTTTTT. Translating it yields CASSSSPIDRAGEKLFF.

The chain employs TRBV14 and TRBJ1-6; a possible D gene is TRBD1 (5 bases). This CDR3 contains 14 residues. Between the trimmed V and J ends, which lost 2 bases and 7 bases, there was a span of 9 bases. Per the germline V gene, CDR1 is SGHDN and CDR2 is FVKESK. The CDR3 protein is CASSQLAGNSPLHF. The CDR3, as DNA: TGTGCCAGCAGCCAATTAGCAGGGAATTCACCCCTCCACTTT.

The V and J genes are TRBV3-1 (or the pseudogene TRBV3-2) and TRBJ1-1; D not certain. CDR1 LGHDT and CDR2 YNNKEL come from the germline V gene (reference sequence). The CDR3 loop spans 14 amino acids. Trimming cost V 0 bases and J 2 bases, with 7 bases left between them. Here the CDR3 DNA reads TGTGCCAGCAGCCAAGATCAGATAAACACTGAAGCTTTCTTT. Its translation: CASSQDQINTEAFF.

V and J are TRBV30 and TRBJ1-1, with D hard to call. Germline CDR1 is GTSNPN and CDR2 is SVGIG (reference sequence). The CDR3 is made up of 15 amino acids. With 1 base removed from V and 5 bases from J, the gap between germline ends came to 17 bases. DNA for the CDR3: TGTGCCTGGAGTGCGGGCCGCCAAGGGAGTACTGAAGCTTTCTTT. Protein sequence: CAWSAGRQGSTEAFF.

The chain couples TRBV18 to TRBJ1-1; maybe TRBD1 (6 bases). V was trimmed by 6 bases and J by 6 bases, leaving 14 bases between them. The CDR3 has 13 residues. CDR1 is KGHSH and CDR2 is LQKENI in the germline V gene. The CDR3 region is CASSATGSPEAFF. The CDR3 nucleotides read TGTGCCAGCTCGGCTACAGGGTCCCCTGAAGCTTTCTTT.

This chain uses TRBV27 with TRBJ1-4; TRBD1 is a possible D gene (5 bases). The germline CDR1 and CDR2 sequences are MNHEY and SMNVEV (reference sequence). CDR3 length: 15 residues. Deletions cut 4 bases from V and 8 bases from J, with 17 bases between. The CDR3 DNA sequence: TGTGCCAGCAGTTATAGTCGTCGGGAGGGGGAAAAACTGTTTTTT. Its translation is CASSYSRREGEKLFF.